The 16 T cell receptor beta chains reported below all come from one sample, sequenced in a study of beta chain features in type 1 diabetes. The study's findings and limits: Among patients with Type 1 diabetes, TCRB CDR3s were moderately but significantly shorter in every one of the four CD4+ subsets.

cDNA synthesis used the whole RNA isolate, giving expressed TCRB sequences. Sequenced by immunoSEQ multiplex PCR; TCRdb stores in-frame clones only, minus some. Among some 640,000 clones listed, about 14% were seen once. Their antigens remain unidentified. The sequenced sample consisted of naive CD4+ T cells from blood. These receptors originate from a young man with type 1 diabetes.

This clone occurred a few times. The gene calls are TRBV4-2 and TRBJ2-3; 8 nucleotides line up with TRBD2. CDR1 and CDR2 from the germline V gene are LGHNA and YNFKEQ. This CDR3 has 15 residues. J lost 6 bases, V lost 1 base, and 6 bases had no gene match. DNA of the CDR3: TGTGCCAGCAGCCAAGCCCCAGCGGGAGATGATACGCAGTATTTT. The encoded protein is CASSQAPAGDDTQYF.

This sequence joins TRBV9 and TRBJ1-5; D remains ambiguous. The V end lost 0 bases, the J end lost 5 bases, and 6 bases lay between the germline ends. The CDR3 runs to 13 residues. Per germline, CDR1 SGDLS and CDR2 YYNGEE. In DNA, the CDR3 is TGTGCCAGCAGCGTAGAGGAATATCAGCCCCAGCATTTT. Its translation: CASSVEEYQPQHF.

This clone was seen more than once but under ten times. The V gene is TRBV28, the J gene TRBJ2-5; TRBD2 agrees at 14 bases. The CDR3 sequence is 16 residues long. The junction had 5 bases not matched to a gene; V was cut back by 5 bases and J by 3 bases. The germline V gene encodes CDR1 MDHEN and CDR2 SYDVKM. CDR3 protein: CASSNRLAGGEETQYF. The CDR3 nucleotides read TGTGCCAGCAGTAACCGACTAGCGGGGGGGGAAGAGACCCAGTACTTC.

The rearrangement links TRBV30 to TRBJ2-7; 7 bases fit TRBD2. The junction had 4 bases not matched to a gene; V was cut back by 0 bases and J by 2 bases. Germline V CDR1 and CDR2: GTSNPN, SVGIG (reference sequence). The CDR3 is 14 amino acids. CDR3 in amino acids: CAWSVKGGPYEQYF. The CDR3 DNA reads TGTGCCTGGAGTGTAAAGGGAGGGCCCTACGAGCAGTACTTC.

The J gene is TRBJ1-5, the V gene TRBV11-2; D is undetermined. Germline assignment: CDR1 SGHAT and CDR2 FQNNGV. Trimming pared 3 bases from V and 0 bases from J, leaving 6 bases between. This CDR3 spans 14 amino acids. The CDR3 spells CASSFGDSNQPQHF. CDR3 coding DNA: TGTGCCAGCAGCTTTGGAGATAGCAATCAGCCCCAGCATTTT.

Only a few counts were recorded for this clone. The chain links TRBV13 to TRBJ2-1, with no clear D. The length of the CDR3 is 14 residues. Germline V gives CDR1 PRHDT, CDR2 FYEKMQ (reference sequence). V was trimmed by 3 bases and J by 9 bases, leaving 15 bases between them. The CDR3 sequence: CASSFWKSYGEQFF. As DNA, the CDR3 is TGTGCCAGCAGCTTCTGGAAAAGCTACGGTGAGCAGTTCTTC.

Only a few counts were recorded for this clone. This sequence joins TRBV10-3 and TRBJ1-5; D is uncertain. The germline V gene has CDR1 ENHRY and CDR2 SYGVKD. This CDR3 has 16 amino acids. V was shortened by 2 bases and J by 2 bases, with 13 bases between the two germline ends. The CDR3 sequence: CAISEASSIGNQPQHF. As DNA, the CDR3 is TGTGCCATCAGTGAGGCGAGTTCGATTGGCAATCAGCCCCAGCATTTT.

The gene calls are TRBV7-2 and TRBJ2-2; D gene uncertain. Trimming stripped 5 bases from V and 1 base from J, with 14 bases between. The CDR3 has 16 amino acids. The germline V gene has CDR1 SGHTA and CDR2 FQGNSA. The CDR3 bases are TGTGCCAGCAGCCAAAACGCCGCAGGGAACACCGGGGAGCTGTTTTTT. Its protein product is CASSQNAAGNTGELFF.

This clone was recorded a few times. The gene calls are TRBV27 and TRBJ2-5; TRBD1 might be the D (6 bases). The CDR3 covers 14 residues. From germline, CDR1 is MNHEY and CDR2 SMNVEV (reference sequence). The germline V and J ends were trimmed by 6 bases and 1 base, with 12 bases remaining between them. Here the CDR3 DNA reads TGTGCCAGCAGGAACCAGGGGTCCCAAGAGACCCAGTACTTC. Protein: CASRNQGSQETQYF.

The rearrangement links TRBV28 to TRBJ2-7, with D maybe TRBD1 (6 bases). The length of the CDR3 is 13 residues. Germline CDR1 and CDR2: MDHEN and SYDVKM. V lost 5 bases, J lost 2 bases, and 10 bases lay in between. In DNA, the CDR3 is TGTGCCAGCAGTGCGACAGGCCCCTACGAGCAGTACTTC. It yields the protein CASSATGPYEQYF.

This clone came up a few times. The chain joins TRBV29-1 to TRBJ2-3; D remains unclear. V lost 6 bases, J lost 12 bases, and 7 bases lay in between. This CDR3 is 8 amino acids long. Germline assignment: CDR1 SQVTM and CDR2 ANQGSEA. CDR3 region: CSVPPQYF. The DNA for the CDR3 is TGCAGCGTGCCTCCCCAGTATTTT.

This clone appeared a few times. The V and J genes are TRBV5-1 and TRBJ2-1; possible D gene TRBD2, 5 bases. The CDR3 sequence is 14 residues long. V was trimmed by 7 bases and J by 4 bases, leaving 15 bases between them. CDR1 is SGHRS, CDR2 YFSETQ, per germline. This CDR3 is CASGLGSGYNEQFF. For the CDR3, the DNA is TGCGCCAGCGGTTTAGGGAGCGGTTACAATGAGCAGTTCTTC. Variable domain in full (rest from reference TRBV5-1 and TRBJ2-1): KAGVTQTPRYLIKTRGQQVTLSCSPISGHRSVSWYQQTPGQGLQFLFEYFSETQRNKGNFPGRFSGRQFSNSRSEMNVSTLELGDSALYLCASGLGSGYNEQFFGPGTRLTVL.

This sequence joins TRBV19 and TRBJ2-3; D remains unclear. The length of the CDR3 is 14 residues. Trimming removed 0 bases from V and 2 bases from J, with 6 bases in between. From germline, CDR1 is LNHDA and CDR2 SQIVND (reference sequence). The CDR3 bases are TGTGCCAGTAGTATAGAAGCCCACACAGATACGCAGTATTTT. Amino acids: CASSIEAHTDTQYF.

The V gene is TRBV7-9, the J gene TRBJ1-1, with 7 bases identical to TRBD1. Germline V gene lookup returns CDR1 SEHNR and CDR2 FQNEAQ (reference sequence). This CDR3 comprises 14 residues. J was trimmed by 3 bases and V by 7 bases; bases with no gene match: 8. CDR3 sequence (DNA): TGTGCCAGCACTTTTGGGAGGGGGCACACTGAAGCTTTCTTT. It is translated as CASTFGRGHTEAFF.

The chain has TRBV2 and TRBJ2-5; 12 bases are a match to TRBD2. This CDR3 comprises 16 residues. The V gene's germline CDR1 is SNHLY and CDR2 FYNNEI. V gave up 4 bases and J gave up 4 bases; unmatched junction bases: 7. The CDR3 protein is CASSVRTSGAGETQYF. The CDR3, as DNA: TGTGCCAGCAGTGTACGGACTAGCGGGGCGGGAGAGACCCAGTACTTC.

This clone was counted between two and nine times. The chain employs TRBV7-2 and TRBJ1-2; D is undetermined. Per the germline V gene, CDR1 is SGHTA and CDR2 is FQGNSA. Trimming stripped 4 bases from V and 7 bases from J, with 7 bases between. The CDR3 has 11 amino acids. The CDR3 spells CASSSEAGYTF. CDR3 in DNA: TGTGCCAGCAGCTCTGAAGCTGGCTACACCTTC. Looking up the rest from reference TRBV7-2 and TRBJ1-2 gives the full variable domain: GAGVSQSPSNKVTEKGKDVELRCDPISGHTALYWYRQSLGQGLEFLIYFQGNSAPDKSGLPSDRFSAERTGGSVSTLTIQRTQQEDSAVYLCASSSEAGYTFGSGTRLTVV.